This entry lists 27 T cell receptor beta chains sequenced from one sample in a study of blood T cell repertoires in COVID-19. TCRdb's table, derived via immunoSEQ multiplex PCR, lists solely in-frame clones and lacks some. This table holds about 380,000 clones, around 85% found once. Material for sequencing was peripheral blood. All receptors come from a young woman with acute or convalescent COVID-19.

V and J are TRBV11-3 and TRBJ2-5; 8 nucleotides match TRBD1. Trimming removed 4 bases from V and 2 bases from J; junction bases left unmatched: 6. Germline CDR1 and CDR2: SGHNT and YENEEA. The CDR3 consists of 15 residues. CDR3 in DNA: TGTGCCAGCAGCTCAGGGGGCAAGGAGCAAGAGACCCAGTACTTC. Translated, it gives CASSSGGKEQETQYF.

The chain joins TRBV7-2 to TRBJ2-5; maybe TRBD2 (6 bases). CDR1 and CDR2 (germline): SGHTA, FQGNSA. Trimming cost V 5 bases and J 6 bases, with 13 bases left between them. This CDR3 has 13 amino acids. The CDR3 DNA follows: TGTGCCAGCAGCCCTGGGGGGATAAAGACCCAGTACTTC. As protein: CASSPGGIKTQYF.

This sequence joins TRBV30 and TRBJ1-2, with D possibly TRBD1 on 6 matching bases. V dropped 1 base and J dropped 6 bases, with 18 bases sitting between them. Germline CDR1 and CDR2: GTSNPN and SVGIG (reference sequence). This CDR3 is built from 15 residues. CDR3 protein: CAWSAGTPRGDGYTF. The CDR3, as DNA: TGTGCCTGGAGTGCCGGGACACCAAGGGGTGATGGCTACACCTTC. Full variable domain (missing parts from reference TRBV30 and TRBJ1-2): SQTIHQWPATLVQPVGSPLSLECTVEGTSNPNLYWYRQAAGRGLQLLFYSVGIGQISSEVPQNLSASRPQDRQFILSSKKLLLSDSGFYLCAWSAGTPRGDGYTFGSGTRLTVV.

The gene calls are TRBV7-4 and TRBJ2-7, with 9 bases fitting TRBD1. This CDR3 comprises 13 residues. Losses at the gene ends were 5 bases for V and 6 bases for J; bases not matched to a gene: 5. Germline CDR1 reads SGHVT; CDR2 reads SQSDAQ. This chain's CDR3 is CASSRHRGREQYF. In nucleotides, the CDR3 is TGTGCCAGCAGCCGGCACAGGGGGCGCGAGCAGTACTTC.

The sample holds many counts of this clone. The chain carries TRBV5-8 and TRBJ2-7; tentative D call: TRBD2 (5 bases). The CDR3 covers 13 residues. Looked up from germline, CDR1 is SGHTS and CDR2 is YDEGEE. V was cut by 5 bases and J by 3 bases, with 12 bases left in between. The CDR3 DNA reads TGTGCCAGCAGGCCCGAGGGAAACTACGAGCAGTACTTC. It encodes CASRPEGNYEQYF.

The V gene is TRBV21-1, the J gene TRBJ1-2; TRBD1 reflects the table's D call only, with no check against the DNA. TRBV21-1 corresponds to a pseudogene. The CDR3 runs to 10 residues. For the CDR3, the DNA is TGTGCCAGGGTAGGGGGCGGCTACACCTTC. This encodes CARVGGGYTF.

The chain links TRBV30 to TRBJ2-7; 7 nucleotides match TRBD2. Germline V CDR1 and CDR2: GTSNPN, SVGIG (reference sequence). CDR3 length: 13 amino acids. The junction had 5 bases not matched to a gene; V was cut back by 6 bases and J by 0 bases. This chain's CDR3 is CACGGSYSYEQYF. In DNA, the CDR3 is TGTGCCTGCGGGGGGTCTTACTCCTACGAGCAGTACTTC.

The rearrangement uses TRBV6-4 and TRBJ1-2; the match to TRBD1 covers 10 bases. Unmatched junction bases numbered 5, after V lost 5 bases and J lost 8 bases. The CDR3 loop spans 13 amino acids. Germline CDR1 reads MRHNA; CDR2 reads SNTAGT. In DNA, the CDR3 is TGTGCCAGCAGTTCCGACAGGGGGCAGGGCTACACCTTC. This sequence encodes CASSSDRGQGYTF.

The rearrangement joins TRBV2 to TRBJ1-2, with 10 bases fitting TRBD1. CDR3 length equals 13 residues. V lost 6 bases to trimming and J lost 7 bases; unmatched junction nucleotides: 5. Germline lookup yields CDR1 SNHLY and CDR2 FYNNEI. The DNA of the CDR3 is TGTGCCAGCAGGGATGGACAGGGGGGTGGCTACACCTTC. It codes for CASRDGQGGGYTF.

This sequence joins TRBV6-4 and TRBJ2-7, with a weak D call TRBD2 (5 bases). Germline V lookup: CDR1 MRHNA, CDR2 SNTAGT. This CDR3 has 12 amino acids. Trimming stripped 5 bases from V and 7 bases from J, with 12 bases between. CDR3 region: CASSSSGGEQYF. The CDR3, as DNA: TGTGCCAGCAGTTCAAGCGGAGGAGAGCAGTACTTC.

CDR3 residues: CASSLRVRSEKLFF. The CDR3, as DNA: TGTGCCAGCAGCCTCCGAGTGAGGAGCGAAAAACTGTTTTTT. This rearrangement joins TRBV27 to TRBJ1-4; no clear D. CDR1 is MNHEY and CDR2 is SMNVEV in the germline V gene (reference sequence). The CDR3 length is 14 residues. V was cut by 6 bases and J by 8 bases, with 16 bases left in between.

This clone was recorded only once. The V call is TRBV5-4, the J call TRBJ1-1, with no clear D. This CDR3 has 15 amino acids. Germline values: CDR1 SGHNT, CDR2 YYREEE (reference sequence). V lost 0 bases and J lost 5, with 14 bases in between. CDR3 region: CASSLEGRERTEAFF. Written as DNA, the CDR3 is TGTGCCAGCAGCTTGGAGGGCCGGGAGAGGACTGAAGCTTTCTTT.

J is TRBJ2-3 and V is TRBV11-2; weak D call: TRBD1 (6 bases). The CDR3 is 18 residues long. The germline CDR1 and CDR2 sequences are SGHAT and FQNNGV. Trimming took off 6 bases at V and 4 bases at J, with 26 bases between the two ends. The CDR3 DNA is TGTGCCAGCAGTCTAGGGGGTTGGGGGCCCGAAGATGCAGATACGCAGTATTTT. Its translation: CASSLGGWGPEDADTQYF.

DNA for the CDR3: TGTGCCAGTAGTCCGGGACAGGGGCGAGAGACCCAGTACTTC. It specifies CASSPGQGRETQYF. The genes are TRBV19 and TRBJ2-5; 10 nucleotides align to TRBD1. The CDR3 has 14 amino acids. The trim removed 5 bases at V and 4 bases at J, leaving 4 bases unmatched. Germline loops: CDR1 LNHDA, CDR2 SQIVND (reference sequence). Looking up the rest from reference TRBV19 and TRBJ2-5 gives the full variable domain: DGGITQSPKYLFRKEGQNVTLSCEQNLNHDAMYWYRQDPGQGLRLIYYSQIVNDFQKGDIAEGYSVSREKKESFPLTVTSAQKNPTAFYLCASSPGQGRETQYFGPGTRLLVL.

This clone has a handful of counts. V and J are TRBV7-9 and TRBJ2-1, with a tentative D call TRBD2 (5 bases). The CDR3 length is 14 residues. Trimming shortened V by 7 bases and J by 11 bases, and 21 bases separated the two germline ends. Germline lookup yields CDR1 SEHNR and CDR2 FQNEAQ (reference sequence). CDR3 sequence reads: CASIPHSVPEKQFF. The CDR3 DNA follows: TGTGCCAGCATACCACATAGCGTCCCGGAAAAGCAGTTCTTC. The full variable domain, its missing parts supplied by reference TRBV7-9 and TRBJ2-1, is DTGVSQNPRHKITKRGQNVTFRCDPISEHNRLYWYRQTLGQGPEFLTYFQNEAQLEKSRLLSDRFSAERPKGSFSTLEIQRTEQGDSAMYLCASIPHSVPEKQFFGPGTRLTVL.

This CDR3 reads CASSLRGSFGGELFF. In nucleotides, the CDR3 is TGTGCCAGCAGCCTTAGGGGGTCCTTTGGCGGGGAGCTGTTTTTT. This chain joins TRBV7-2 and TRBJ2-2, with D possibly matching TRBD1 (6 bases). With 5 bases removed from V and 7 bases from J, the gap between germline ends came to 17 bases. The germline gives CDR1 SGHTA, CDR2 FQGNSA. The CDR3 is 15 residues long.

This rearrangement joins TRBV13 to TRBJ2-2, with TRBD2 identical over 11 bases. V lost 4 bases, J lost 7 bases, and 8 bases stayed unmatched. There are 16 residues in the CDR3. The V gene's germline CDR1 is PRHDT and CDR2 FYEKMQ (reference sequence). CDR3 DNA: TGTGCCAGCAGCTCCTCTAGCGGGAGGTATCACGGGGAGCTGTTTTTT. Translation: CASSSSSGRYHGELFF.

This chain links TRBV4-1 with TRBJ1-1; unclear D gene. Trimming removed 4 bases from V and 1 base from J, with 10 bases in between. From germline, CDR1 is MGHRA and CDR2 YSYEKL. The CDR3 loop spans 14 amino acids. CDR3 in DNA: TGCGCCAGCAGCCGAGCCGCCTGGAACACTGAAGCTTTCTTT. Its protein product is CASSRAAWNTEAFF.

This chain joins TRBV2 and TRBJ2-7; 8 bases map to TRBD2. Germline loops: CDR1 SNHLY, CDR2 FYNNEI. There are 13 residues in the CDR3. V lost 3 bases, J lost 9 bases, and 7 bases stayed unmatched. CDR3 in DNA: TGTGCCAGCAGTGAGATCGGACTAGCTGCGCAGTACTTC. It encodes CASSEIGLAAQYF.

This sequence joins TRBV7-2 and TRBJ2-7, with 8 bases that match TRBD1. This CDR3 has 13 amino acids. V was clipped by 4 bases and J by 5 bases; unmatched bases: 4. Per germline, CDR1 SGHTA and CDR2 FQGNSA. The CDR3 DNA reads TGTGCCAGCAGCTCCCAGGGGGCAAACGAGCAGTACTTC. Translation gives CASSSQGANEQYF.

This clone was seen a handful of times. V and J are TRBV29-1 and TRBJ1-4; maybe TRBD1 (6 bases). Trimming left V 5 bases short and J 6 bases short, with 10 bases between. Germline V CDR1 and CDR2: SQVTM, ANQGSEA. CDR3 size: 12 residues. The CDR3, as DNA: TGCAGCGTTTCTGGACAGCATGAAAAACTGTTTTTT. It codes for CSVSGQHEKLFF.

The rearrangement links TRBV7-9 to TRBJ2-3; TRBD1 matches 9 bases. The CDR3 sequence is 18 residues long. Germline assignment: CDR1 SEHNR and CDR2 FQNEAQ (reference sequence). The trim removed 5 bases at V and 2 bases at J, leaving 14 bases unmatched. The CDR3 sequence is CASSHGTGFRPNTDTQYF. DNA for the CDR3: TGTGCCAGCAGCCATGGGACAGGGTTCAGACCAAACACAGATACGCAGTATTTT. Drawing the rest from reference TRBV7-9 and TRBJ2-3, the complete variable domain is DTGVSQNPRHKITKRGQNVTFRCDPISEHNRLYWYRQTLGQGPEFLTYFQNEAQLEKSRLLSDRFSAERPKGSFSTLEIQRTEQGDSAMYLCASSHGTGFRPNTDTQYFGPGTRLTVL.

The rearrangement uses TRBV5-4 and TRBJ2-3; 8 nucleotides line up with TRBD1. Germline V CDR1 and CDR2: SGHNT, YYREEE (reference sequence). The CDR3 has 15 residues. J lost 5 bases, V lost 3 bases, and 8 bases had no gene match. The CDR3 bases are TGTGCCAGCAGCTCCCCGACAGGGGTTCGAGATACGCAGTATTTT. Translated, it gives CASSSPTGVRDTQYF.

CDR3 region: CASSLGLWQAPGDTQYF. DNA of the CDR3: TGTGCCAGCAGCTTAGGGCTATGGCAGGCCCCCGGAGATACGCAGTATTTT. V gene TRBV7-3 combines with J gene TRBJ2-3; D is undetermined. The V gene's germline CDR1 is SGHTA and CDR2 FQGTGA. The length of the CDR3 is 17 residues. Trimming took off 2 bases at V and 5 bases at J, with 20 bases between the two ends.

The chain uses TRBV19 and TRBJ1-3; D is unclear. V was shortened by 7 bases and J by 7 bases, with 14 bases between the two germline ends. This CDR3 spans 13 amino acids. Germline CDR1 and CDR2: LNHDA and SQIVND (reference sequence). The CDR3 bases are TGTGCCAGTACCTCGGGAGGTGGCAACACCATATATTTT. This translates into CASTSGGGNTIYF.

CDR3 DNA sequence: TGTGCCAGCAGCCAAGTCGGTAACGAGCAGTACTTC. Protein product: CASSQVGNEQYF. The rearrangement joins TRBV3-1 (or the pseudogene TRBV3-2) to TRBJ2-7, with D unclear. The V end was cut by 1 base, the J end by 5 bases, with 6 bases between. The CDR3 is made up of 12 amino acids. Looked up from germline, CDR1 is LGHDT and CDR2 is YNNKEL (reference sequence).

This rearrangement joins TRBV19 to TRBJ1-4; maybe TRBD1 (6 bases). The CDR3 is made up of 14 amino acids. V was trimmed by 7 bases and J by 7 bases, leaving 16 bases between them. Germline CDR1 LNHDA, CDR2 SQIVND (reference sequence). The CDR3 protein is CASTAWGLGEKLFF. In DNA, the CDR3 is TGTGCCAGTACCGCTTGGGGGCTGGGTGAAAAACTGTTTTTT.